This T cell receptor (beta chain) was profiled in a study of T cell responses to AZD1222 COVID-19 vaccine. Data came from immunoSEQ multiplex PCR; TCRdb stores just in-frame clones and leaves some out. This table holds about 160,000 clones, roughly nine tenths found once. Whole-study results and caveats: No day 14 peak samples; only post-peak repertoires were characterized. Only six AZD1222 recipients tested seropositive at baseline. A mostly white British donor set with more females was recruited, and clonal diversity was possibly underestimated.

The CDR3 loop spans 14 amino acids. V lost 8 bases, J lost 8 bases, and 17 bases lay in between. In germline, CDR1 is KGHDR, CDR2 SFDVKD. Notes on this clone: The antigen remains unidentified.

Pooling was applied to second doses at about 4 or about 12 weeks. Here the sequenced sample was peripheral blood, taken 28 days after the second AZD1222 dose. The rearrangement joins TRBV24-1 to TRBJ1-4, with D tentatively TRBD1 (6 bases). The TCR was taken from an adult who received the AZD1222 COVID-19 vaccine. For the CDR3, the DNA is TGTGCCACCATCTCGGAGGGGGAAGCCGAAAAACTGTTTTTT. Translated, it gives CATISEGEAEKLFF.